This T cell receptor beta chain was captured in a study of preoperative IRX-2 immunotherapy in early breast cancer. The treatment denotes: preoperative locoregional IRX-2 cytokine immunotherapy. Patients received preoperative, locoregional IRX-2 cytokine immunotherapy in a phase Ib study. Germline V lookup: CDR1 MDHEN, CDR2 SYDVKM. The ends were cut back, 3 bases at V and 0 bases at J, with 12 bases in the middle. The CDR3 covers 16 residues. The method was immunoSEQ multiplex PCR; TCRdb's version includes in-frame clones alone and lacks a portion of them. Among about 98,000 clones listed, approximately 90% were seen once.

The sequence was obtained from a human donor with breast cancer. V and J are TRBV28 and TRBJ1-3, with a possible D match to TRBD1 (6 bases). The sample here was tumor tissue, taken after IRX-2 immunotherapy. CDR3 in DNA: TGTGCCAGCAGTTTCCGGGACACGAACTCTGGAAACACCATATATTTT. It translates to CASSFRDTNSGNTIYF.